The entry below gives a single T cell receptor beta chain sequence along with its context. Source study methods: Amplification of reference gene primers was used by the study to estimate nucleated cell counts. The method was immunoSEQ multiplex PCR; TCRdb's version includes in-frame clones alone and lacks a portion of them. That table furnishes V, J and clone size, whereas the DNA furnished D and trimming. The sample lists around 62,000 clones; about nine tenths were seen once. The sample comes from a study of blood T cell repertoires in COVID-19. Study background: Both acute and convalescent COVID-19 samples were obtained from the United States, Italy and Spain.

J was trimmed by 5 bases and V by 5 bases; bases with no gene match: 5. The CDR3 contains 13 residues. From germline, CDR1 is SGHTA and CDR2 FQGNSA. The genes are TRBV7-2 and TRBJ1-1; 7 bases agree with TRBD1. The source is a man between 60 and 75 years old with acute or convalescent COVID-19. Sequenced sample: peripheral blood. CDR3 loop: CASSRTGDTEAFF. The CDR3 DNA follows: TGTGCCAGCAGCCGTACAGGGGATACTGAAGCTTTCTTT.